The rows below give T cell receptor beta chains drawn from one sample of a study of OX40 agonist ivuxolimab in advanced cancers. The protocol was immunoSEQ multiplex PCR, while the TCRdb copy is restricted to in-frame clones and leaves out a portion. Of more than 65,000 clones in the sample, about 82% were seen once. The sample was CD4+ or CD8+ T cells sorted from blood, taken in a trial of the OX40 agonist ivuxolimab. The receptors here all came from an adult with an advanced solid tumor such as melanoma, head and neck, liver or kidney cancer. Both conserved end residues are part of each CDR3. The order of the fields is D gene, clone size, V gene, J gene, CDR3 protein, CDR3 DNA. A D gene is named only where the DNA matches it firmly. Expanded clones are given a class, and other clones once, few, many or no size at all.

>-|-|TRBV5-4|TRBJ2-6
CASSLLDTGANVLTF
TGTGCCAGCAGCTTGCTGGATACTGGGGCCAACGTCCTGACTTTC
>-|-|TRBV7-2|TRBJ2-3
CASTLTDTQYF
TGTGCCAGCACCTTAACAGATACGCAGTATTTT
>-|-|TRBV9|TRBJ2-7
CASSSSYEQYF
TGTGCCAGCAGCTCCTCCTACGAGCAGTACTTC
>TRBD2|-|TRBV5-1|TRBJ2-7
CASSTGLAGEQYF
TGCGCCAGCAGCACGGGACTAGCGGGAGAGCAGTACTTC
>-|-|TRBV7-8|TRBJ1-1
CASSLGSRNTEAFF
TGTGCCAGCAGCTTAGGGTCCCGGAACACTGAAGCTTTCTTT
>-|-|TRBV5-6|TRBJ1-1
CASSGAGIEAFF
TGTGCCAGCAGCGGGGCGGGAATTGAAGCTTTCTTT
>-|once|TRBV7-3|TRBJ2-7
CASSPGTLGRGIYEQYF
TGTGCCAGCAGCCCCGGGACGTTAGGGCGCGGAATCTACGAGCAGTACTTC
>-|-|TRBV19|TRBJ2-1
CASSMGVSSYNEQFF
TGTGCCAGTAGTATGGGGGTTAGCTCCTACAATGAGCAGTTCTTC
>-|-|TRBV5-1|TRBJ1-5
CASSLSLDQPQHF
TGCGCCAGCAGCTTGTCATTAGATCAGCCCCAGCATTTT
>-|-|TRBV2|TRBJ2-3
CASSEDTQYF
TGTGCCAGCAGTGAGGATACGCAGTATTTT
>-|-|TRBV7-2|TRBJ2-1
CASSLGGEQFF
TGTGCCAGCAGCTTGGGGGGTGAGCAGTTCTTC
>-|once|TRBV15|TRBJ2-7
CATSRDPRANSYEQYF
TGTGCCACCAGCAGAGATCCCCGGGCCAACTCCTACGAGCAGTACTTC
>TRBD2|once|TRBV7-3|TRBJ2-5
CASSPRTSGQETQYF
TGTGCCAGCAGCCCCCGGACTAGCGGACAAGAGACCCAGTACTTC
>TRBD1|-|TRBV4-1|TRBJ2-6
CASSALGQGRSGANVLTF
TGCGCCAGCAGCGCCTTGGGACAGGGACGCTCTGGGGCCAACGTCCTGACTTTC
>TRBD2|-|TRBV13|TRBJ2-5
CASSFGAGVWETQYF
TGTGCCAGCAGCTTTGGGGCGGGAGTGTGGGAGACCCAGTACTTC
>-|-|TRBV7-2|TRBJ1-1
CASSSLGGLSNTEAFF
TGTGCCAGCAGCTCCCTTGGGGGACTATCTAACACTGAAGCTTTCTTT
>TRBD2|-|TRBV29-1|TRBJ2-3
CSVEGGGGGTDTQYF
TGCAGCGTTGAAGGGGGCGGGGGGGGCACAGATACGCAGTATTTT
>-|-|TRBV15|TRBJ2-5
CATSRPGVETQYF
TGTGCCACCAGCAGACCAGGGGTAGAGACCCAGTACTTC
>-|-|TRBV11-2|TRBJ2-2
CASSFVTGELFF
TGTGCCAGCAGCTTCGTCACCGGGGAGCTGTTTTTT
>-|-|TRBV29-1|TRBJ2-5
CSVERGDQPQETQYF
TGCAGCGTTGAACGAGGGGACCAGCCCCAAGAGACCCAGTACTTC
>-|-|TRBV28|TRBJ1-2
CASGGTHTF
TGTGCCTCGGGAGGAACGCACACCTTC
>-|-|TRBV9|TRBJ1-3
CASSVADRPGNTIYF
TGTGCCAGCAGCGTCGCTGACAGGCCTGGAAACACCATATATTTT
>TRBD1|once|TRBV28|TRBJ1-2
CASSITRQGASGYTF
TGTGCCAGCAGCATTACTCGACAGGGGGCGAGTGGCTACACCTTC
>-|once|TRBV15|TRBJ1-2
CATRRGIQSNYGYTF
TGTGCCACCAGAAGGGGGATACAGAGCAACTATGGCTACACCTTC
>TRBD2|-|TRBV28|TRBJ2-5
CASSFSSGGQETQYF
TGTGCCAGCAGTTTTTCTAGCGGGGGACAAGAGACCCAGTACTTC
>-|-|TRBV25-1|TRBJ1-2
CASSGQGRYTF
TGTGCCAGCAGCGGTCAGGGACGCTACACCTTC
>-|-|TRBV18|TRBJ2-3
CASSPWDTQYF
TGTGCCAGCTCACCATGGGATACGCAGTATTTT
>-|-|TRBV7-2|TRBJ1-4
CASSLVRGEKLFF
TGTGCCAGCAGCTTAGTACGTGGTGAAAAACTGTTTTTT
>-|-|TRBV6-4|TRBJ2-3
CASSQGRGTTDTQYF
TGTGCCAGCAGTCAGGGGCGGGGGACGACAGATACGCAGTATTTT
>-|-|TRBV9|TRBJ1-3
CASSVAQPSGNTIYF
TGTGCCAGCAGCGTAGCGCAGCCTTCTGGAAACACCATATATTTT
>-|-|TRBV28|TRBJ2-4
CASNPRVALAKNIQYF
TGTGCCAGCAACCCGAGGGTAGCCCTGGCCAAAAACATTCAGTACTTC
>-|once|TRBV18|TRBJ1-3
CASSPPTGGYSGNTIYF
TGTGCCAGCTCACCACCAACTGGGGGATACTCTGGAAACACCATATATTTT
>-|-|TRBV9|TRBJ2-5
CASSVGGETQYF
TGTGCCAGCAGCGTAGGGGGGGAGACCCAGTACTTC
>-|-|TRBV7-8|TRBJ1-1
CASSLEAGMNTEAFF
TGTGCCAGCAGCTTAGAAGCAGGGATGAACACTGAAGCTTTCTTT
>-|few|TRBV4-1|TRBJ1-1
CASRGMNTEAFF
TGCGCCAGCAGGGGGATGAACACTGAAGCTTTCTTT
>TRBD2|-|TRBV9|TRBJ2-1
CASGSGGAYNEQFF
TGTGCCAGCGGAAGCGGGGGGGCCTACAATGAGCAGTTCTTC
>-|-|TRBV5-1|TRBJ2-3
CASSRRTVPRADTQYF
TGCGCCAGCAGCCGACGGACAGTCCCTAGGGCAGATACGCAGTATTTT
>-|-|TRBV5-5|TRBJ1-5
CASSLGWESNQPQHF
TGTGCCAGCAGCTTGGGGTGGGAAAGCAATCAGCCCCAGCATTTT
>-|-|TRBV28|TRBJ2-7
CASSPRAFYEQYF
TGTGCCAGCAGTCCCCGGGCCTTCTACGAGCAGTACTTC